The 29 T cell receptor beta chains given below trace back to one sample, sequenced in a study of immune characteristics of hereditary and idiopathic chronic pancreatitis. The library was prepared using the immunoSEQ multiplex PCR assay. TCRdb re-hosts the immuneACCESS table, in-frame sequences only. Its copies lack some clones; in the studies checked, an unresolved V gene accounts for under half of them, and the cause for the rest is not known. For this sample there are about 9,400 clones; roughly 83% appear just once. The ten most abundant clones make up 14% of the sample. Chronic pancreatitis pancreas tissue was obtained from patients undergoing total pancreatectomy with islet autotransplantation (TPIAT). Sequenced input: pancreas tissue with idiopathic chronic pancreatitis. Per the publication, the cell subset or site label means: chronic pancreatitis without an identified cause. The receptors here all came from a human donor with chronic pancreatitis.

J is TRBJ2-3 and V is TRBV2, with 12 nucleotides matching TRBD2. The CDR3 sequence is 16 residues long. The trim removed 4 bases at V and 2 bases at J, leaving 4 bases unmatched. Looked up from germline, CDR1 is SNHLY and CDR2 is FYNNEI. CDR3 DNA: TGTGCCAGCAGTGGGACTAGCGGGGAGGTCACAGATACGCAGTATTTT. It is translated as CASSGTSGEVTDTQYF.

A word on this clone: Other DNA sequences in this specimen translate into the identical CDR3. The rearrangement joins TRBV27 to TRBJ1-2, with 9 bases aligning to TRBD1. J was trimmed by 2 bases and V by 3 bases; bases with no gene match: 4. There are 15 residues in the CDR3. Germline V gene sequence: CDR1 MNHEY, CDR2 SMNVEV (reference sequence). As DNA, the CDR3 is TGTGCCAGCAGTTTTCTTACAGGGGGCAACTATGGCTACACCTTC. As protein: CASSFLTGGNYGYTF.

For the CDR3, the DNA is TGTGCCAGCACCCGGATGGAGGGGTGGGGTGAGCAGTTCTTC. This codes for CASTRMEGWGEQFF. The rearrangement links TRBV6-5 to TRBJ2-1, with a weak D call TRBD2 (6 bases). With 7 bases removed from V and 9 bases from J, the gap between germline ends came to 19 bases. Germline CDR1 is MNHEY and CDR2 is SVGAGI. This CDR3 has 14 residues.

V is TRBV6-5 and J is TRBJ2-5; TRBD2 is a possible D gene (6 bases). This CDR3 comprises 16 residues. V lost 0 bases to trimming and J lost 1 base, with 12 bases between them. The germline V gene encodes CDR1 MNHEY and CDR2 SVGAGI. The CDR3 spells CASSYSVLGGQETQYF. DNA of the CDR3: TGTGCCAGCAGTTACTCGGTTTTGGGAGGCCAAGAGACCCAGTACTTC.

This chain uses TRBV7-3 with TRBJ2-5; 7 bases agree with TRBD2. This CDR3 is 16 amino acids long. The germline CDR1 and CDR2 sequences are SGHTA and FQGTGA. V lost 5 bases to trimming and J lost 0 bases; unmatched junction nucleotides: 9. As DNA, the CDR3 is TGTGCCAGCAGCCCCGGGGGGTTGGGGTACCAAGAGACCCAGTACTTC. Its protein is CASSPGGLGYQETQYF. The full variable domain, in which reference TRBV7-3 and TRBJ2-5 provide the parts outside the CDR3, is GAGVSQTPSNKVTEKGKYVELRCDPISGHTALYWYRQSLGQGPEFLIYFQGTGAADDSGLPNDRFFAVRPEGSVSTLKIQRTERGDSAVYLCASSPGGLGYQETQYFGPGTRLLVL.

The CDR3 sequence is CASSRGGPAWTDTQYF. The CDR3 bases are TGCGCCAGCAGTCGCGGGGGCCCCGCATGGACAGATACGCAGTATTTT. The chain links TRBV5-1 to TRBJ2-3; D is possibly TRBD2 (7 bases). The CDR3 runs to 16 residues. V was shortened by 5 bases and J by 3 bases, with 19 bases between the two germline ends. In germline, CDR1 is SGHRS, CDR2 YFSETQ.

The V gene is TRBV18, the J gene TRBJ2-4; 11 bases are shared with TRBD2. The ends lost 3 bases at V and 1 base at J; junction bases unmatched: 11. The CDR3 covers 19 residues. Germline CDR1 and CDR2: KGHSH and LQKENI. The CDR3 loop reads CASSPRPSGGFAAKNIQYF. Here the CDR3 DNA reads TGTGCCAGCTCACCGCGGCCTAGCGGGGGGTTTGCGGCCAAAAACATTCAGTACTTC.

This sequence joins TRBV10-1 and TRBJ2-7; D call uncertain. V was clipped by 2 bases and J by 0 bases, with 8 bases between them. CDR3 length: 14 residues. The germline CDR1 and CDR2 sequences are WNHNN and SYGVQD (reference sequence). The CDR3 nucleotides read TGCGCCAGCAGTGAGGCCAGAAGCTCCTACGAGCAGTACGTC. Translating it yields CASSEARSSYEQYV.

This chain connects TRBV7-9 to TRBJ1-2; the match to TRBD1 covers 12 bases. V lost 4 bases to trimming and J lost 7 bases; unmatched junction nucleotides: 4. The V gene's germline CDR1 is SEHNR and CDR2 FQNEAQ (reference sequence). The CDR3 has 14 residues. The CDR3 loop is CASSYGTGGVGYTF. CDR3 bases: TGTGCCAGCAGCTACGGGACAGGGGGCGTTGGCTACACCTTC.

This clone has a single count. The V gene is TRBV6-1, the J gene TRBJ2-5, with D perhaps being TRBD1 or TRBD2 (5 bases each). Germline lookup yields CDR1 MNHNS and CDR2 SASEGT. Trimming stripped 10 bases from V and 5 bases from J, with 14 bases between. The CDR3 length is 12 residues. This chain's CDR3 is CATSEGLETQYF. Written as DNA, the CDR3 is TGTGCCACCTCCGAGGGGCTCGAGACCCAGTACTTC.

This chain connects TRBV13 to TRBJ2-1, with a possible D match to TRBD1 (6 bases). The CDR3 is 16 amino acids. Trimming left V 6 bases short and J 3 bases short, with 18 bases between. In germline, CDR1 is PRHDT, CDR2 FYEKMQ (reference sequence). DNA of the CDR3: TGTGCCAGCAGGAAAATACAGGGTTGGGGCTACAATGAGCAGTTCTTC. The encoded protein is CASRKIQGWGYNEQFF.

The V gene is TRBV5-1, the J gene TRBJ1-1; D remains unclear. CDR3 length: 13 residues. Trimming pared 0 bases from V and 1 base from J, leaving 4 bases between. The germline V gene has CDR1 SGHRS and CDR2 YFSETQ. DNA of the CDR3: TGCGCCAGCAGCTTGGCCGGGAACACTGAAGCTTTCTTT. Encoded protein: CASSLAGNTEAFF.

The rearrangement links TRBV5-4 to TRBJ2-5; unclear D gene. Germline-derived CDR1 and CDR2 are SGHNT and YYREEE (reference sequence). This CDR3 has 13 amino acids. The V gene lost 0 bases and the J gene lost 2 bases, with 5 bases spanning the gap. CDR3 nucleotide sequence: TGTGCCAGCAGCTTGGTACAGCAAGAGACCCAGTACTTC. It specifies CASSLVQQETQYF.

This clone appeared a few times. The chain is built from TRBV19 and TRBJ2-7; unclear D gene. V was clipped by 5 bases and J by 2 bases, with 7 bases between them. Germline lookup yields CDR1 LNHDA and CDR2 SQIVND (reference sequence). The CDR3 is made up of 12 amino acids. CDR3 nucleotides: TGTGCCAGTAGTGACGAGGCCTACGAGCAGTACTTC. This encodes CASSDEAYEQYF. Full variable domain (outside the CDR3, taken from reference TRBV19 and TRBJ2-7): DGGITQSPKYLFRKEGQNVTLSCEQNLNHDAMYWYRQDPGQGLRLIYYSQIVNDFQKGDIAEGYSVSREKKESFPLTVTSAQKNPTAFYLCASSDEAYEQYFGPGTRLTVT.

The J gene is TRBJ2-3, the V gene TRBV29-1; D is possibly TRBD2 (7 bases). Trimming pared 6 bases from V and 2 bases from J, leaving 12 bases between. The CDR3 is 13 residues long. Germline V gene data show CDR1 as SQVTM and CDR2 as ANQGSEA. For the CDR3, the DNA is TGCAGCGTACGGGGGGCCCCCACAGATACGCAGTATTTT. This encodes CSVRGAPTDTQYF.

The V and J genes are TRBV29-1 and TRBJ1-1; no firm D call. Germline V gene sequence: CDR1 SQVTM, CDR2 ANQGSEA. V lost 1 base and J 1 base, leaving 10 bases between the germline ends. The CDR3 extends over 14 amino acids. DNA of the CDR3: TGCAGCGTTGAAGGATCGGCGAGGAACACTGAAGCTTTCTTT. Its translation: CSVEGSARNTEAFF.

This chain links TRBV6-5 with TRBJ1-2; 8 nucleotides agree with TRBD1. The length of the CDR3 is 13 residues. With V trimmed by 5 bases and J by 6 bases, 5 bases remained unmatched. Germline-derived CDR1 and CDR2 are MNHEY and SVGAGI. In DNA, the CDR3 is TGTGCCAGCAGTCGACAGGGGCTTCATGGCTACACCTTC. Translated: CASSRQGLHGYTF.

The genes are TRBV6-6 and TRBJ1-5; tentative D call: TRBD1 (6 bases). The CDR3 has 13 residues. Trimming cost V 7 bases and J 7 bases, with 14 bases left between them. Germline V gene sequence: CDR1 MNHNY, CDR2 SVGAGI (reference sequence). The CDR3 is CASTTEGDQPQHF. CDR3 sequence (DNA): TGTGCCAGCACCACGGAGGGGGACCAGCCCCAGCATTTT.

This clone was counted once. The chain uses TRBV7-8 and TRBJ2-7, with 10 bases matching TRBD2. CDR3 length equals 15 residues. V was pared by 0 bases and J by 3 bases, with 2 bases of the junction left unmatched. CDR1 and CDR2 from the germline V gene are SGHVS and FQNEAQ. In DNA, the CDR3 is TGTGCCAGCAGCTTAGCTAGCGGGGGGAGCTACGAGCAGTACGTC. Amino acid sequence: CASSLASGGSYEQYV.

The chain recombines TRBV28 with TRBJ1-2, with D tentatively TRBD1 (5 bases). Germline loops: CDR1 MDHEN, CDR2 SYDVKM. The CDR3 totals 15 residues. The V end was cut by 3 bases, the J end by 4 bases, with 15 bases between. Written as DNA, the CDR3 is TGTGCCAGCAGTTTTTCTCAGGGTTGGGGCTATGGCTACACCTTC. It yields the protein CASSFSQGWGYGYTF.

This chain joins TRBV6-1 and TRBJ2-7; D possibly corresponds to TRBD2 (7 bases). Between the trimmed V and J ends, which lost 1 base and 6 bases, there was a span of 13 bases. The CDR3 is 14 residues long. CDR1 and CDR2 (germline): MNHNS, SASEGT. The CDR3 here is CASSEGGGPVEQYV. CDR3 nucleotide sequence: TGTGCCAGCAGTGAAGGCGGGGGCCCCGTCGAGCAGTACGTC.

The chain recombines TRBV27 with TRBJ2-1; D uncertain. The CDR3 runs to 14 residues. Deletions cut 0 bases from V and 7 bases from J, with 10 bases between. Germline assignment: CDR1 MNHEY and CDR2 SMNVEV (reference sequence). CDR3 in DNA: TGTGCCAGCAGTTTATCGCCCCCGTATAATGAGCAGTTCTTC. This codes for CASSLSPPYNEQFF.

This CDR3 reads CASSISLGYYGYTF. The CDR3 nucleotides read TGTGCCAGTAGTATTTCGCTCGGATACTATGGCTACACCTTC. V gene TRBV19 combines with J gene TRBJ1-2; D remains ambiguous. CDR1 is LNHDA, CDR2 SQIVND, per germline (reference sequence). The V gene lost 3 bases and the J gene lost 3 bases, with 11 bases spanning the gap. The CDR3 spans 14 residues.

CDR3 in DNA: TGTGCCAGCAGGGTTAGCGGGGGGGCTGCAGATACGCAGTATTTT. This sequence encodes CASRVSGGAADTQYF. This chain links TRBV6-5 with TRBJ2-3; 11 bases align to TRBD2. Germline V gene lookup returns CDR1 MNHEY and CDR2 SVGAGI. The CDR3 totals 15 residues. Trimming removed 6 bases from V and 4 bases from J; junction bases left unmatched: 6.

The chain links TRBV7-2 to TRBJ2-7; TRBD1 matches 8 bases. Germline CDR1 reads SGHTA; CDR2 reads FQGNSA. With 1 base clipped from V and 2 bases from J, the junction kept 4 bases outside the gene matches. The CDR3 spans 15 residues. This CDR3 reads CASSLGTGGAYEQYF. The CDR3 DNA follows: TGTGCCAGCAGCTTAGGAACAGGGGGTGCCTACGAGCAGTACTTC.

The genes are TRBV18 and TRBJ1-2; possibly TRBD1 for D (5 bases). Trimming stripped 2 bases from V and 8 bases from J, with 21 bases between. The CDR3 loop spans 16 amino acids. Germline-derived CDR1 and CDR2 are KGHSH and LQKENI. The chain's CDR3 is CASSPEFAGQGGGYTF. The CDR3 nucleotides read TGTGCCAGCTCACCAGAATTCGCCGGGCAGGGAGGCGGCTACACCTTC.

The CDR3 spells CASRPGQGNEKLFF. The CDR3 bases are TGTGCCAGCAGACCGGGACAGGGTAATGAAAAACTGTTTTTT. J is TRBJ1-4 and V is TRBV27, with 9 bases identical to TRBD1. Germline V gives CDR1 MNHEY, CDR2 SMNVEV (reference sequence). J lost 4 bases, V lost 6 bases, and 3 bases had no gene match. The CDR3 has 14 residues.

There are a few counts of this clone. The chain links TRBV10-3 to TRBJ1-1; D is perhaps TRBD1 (5 bases). Germline V gene data show CDR1 as ENHRY and CDR2 as SYGVKD. Deletions cut 8 bases from V and 5 bases from J, with 15 bases between. The CDR3 is 13 amino acids. For the CDR3, the DNA is TGTGCCATCCGGGAGGGGCTGGGAACTGAAGCTTTCTTT. This encodes CAIREGLGTEAFF.

The gene calls are TRBV12-3 or TRBV12-4 and TRBJ1-5; D is unclear. The V and J ends lost 8 bases and 7 bases respectively, with 15 bases between them. CDR3 length: 13 amino acids. For the CDR3, the DNA is TGTGCCAGCGTCGGAGGATATGAACAGCCCCAGCATTTT. Amino acid sequence: CASVGGYEQPQHF.